Listed here is a single TCR beta chain. Its matching antigen is unknown. These data are taken from a study of T cell repertoires in ileal Crohn's disease. About the study: Biopsies of the neoterminal ileum at postoperative colonoscopy form M6 samples. Whole-study findings and limits: Compared with CD4 T cells, sorted CD8 cells carried more expanded clones.

Germline assignment: CDR1 MGHDK and CDR2 SYGVNS. V was pared by 4 bases and J by 4 bases, with 19 bases between. CDR3 length: 16 residues. The time point is: neoterminal ileum biopsy at postoperative endoscopy, about 6 months after surgery. Adults with ileal or ileocolonic Crohn's disease and an indication for resection were eligible. Per sample, about 460 nanograms of biopsy DNA were TCRB immunosequenced. The assay was immunoSEQ multiplex PCR, and TCRdb's table has in-frame clones only and misses some. The sample carries roughly 4,500 clones, 65% to 85% recorded once. This receptor was obtained from an adult with Crohn's disease. The chain carries TRBV25-1 and TRBJ1-1, with a tentative D call TRBD1 (5 bases). Sequencing used ileal tissue. The CDR3 sequence is CASSGDPKGLSTEAFF. CDR3 DNA sequence: TGTGCCAGCAGTGGGGACCCTAAGGGCCTGAGCACTGAAGCTTTCTTT.